These 8 T cell receptor beta chains came from one sample sequenced in a study of blood T cell repertoires in COVID-19. Repertoires were generated with immunoSEQ multiplex PCR, while TCRdb's copy carries only in-frame clones and drops some. This table has about 220,000 clones, roughly 82% appearing once. The sample taken for sequencing was peripheral blood. These receptors were taken from a woman aged 70-85 years with acute or convalescent COVID-19.

The chain is built from TRBV6-1 and TRBJ2-1; 9 positions agree with TRBD2. This CDR3 comprises 17 residues. Germline CDR1 is MNHNS and CDR2 is SASEGT. Losses at the gene ends were 4 bases for V and 0 bases for J; bases not matched to a gene: 7. The CDR3 DNA reads TGTGCCAGCAGTGTTCTAGCGGGGCGGAGCTCCTACAATGAGCAGTTCTTC. Protein product: CASSVLAGRSSYNEQFF.

This clone was seen just once. The CDR3 protein is CATTGGGNQPQHF. CDR3 DNA sequence: TGTGCCACCACAGGGGGAGGAAATCAGCCCCAGCATTTT. This chain links TRBV6-6 with TRBJ1-5; 8 bases fit TRBD1. V lost 10 bases and J lost 4; bases outside the gene matches: 6. This CDR3 region has 13 residues. The germline gives CDR1 MNHNY, CDR2 SVGAGI (reference sequence).

This chain uses TRBV27 with TRBJ1-2; 12 nucleotides align to TRBD1. The germline gives CDR1 MNHEY, CDR2 SMNVEV (reference sequence). This CDR3 has 17 residues. Trimming took 5 bases from V and 3 from J; bases not matched to a gene: 10. CDR3 DNA: TGTGCCAGCAGTCCCAGGGGGGACAGGGGGCTTGACTATGGCTACACCTTC. This encodes CASSPRGDRGLDYGYTF.

This clone came up a few times. V usage is TRBV7-2 and J usage is TRBJ2-3, with 7 bases lining up with TRBD2. The CDR3 loop spans 16 amino acids. With V trimmed by 4 bases and J by 3 bases, 10 bases remained unmatched. CDR1 is SGHTA and CDR2 is FQGNSA in the germline V gene. This CDR3 is CASSSLGGGGTDTQYF. The DNA of the CDR3 is TGTGCCAGCAGCTCCCTCGGTGGGGGAGGGACAGATACGCAGTATTTT.

The rearrangement uses TRBV11-3 and TRBJ2-5, with 12 bases aligning to TRBD2. V shed 1 base, J shed 5 bases, and the junction held 5 bases outside the gene matches. The CDR3 is 16 amino acids. Germline V CDR1 and CDR2: SGHNT, YENEEA. The CDR3: CASSLGLAGVLETQYF. The DNA of the CDR3 is TGTGCCAGCAGCTTAGGACTAGCGGGGGTCCTGGAGACCCAGTACTTC.

This sequence joins TRBV6-5 and TRBJ1-6; the match to TRBD1 covers 7 bases. CDR1 is MNHEY, CDR2 SVGAGI, per germline. This CDR3 spans 15 amino acids. After removal of 6 bases from V and 7 bases from J, the junction contained 9 bases not matched to a gene. The CDR3 loop is CASSPTGMRNSPLHF. CDR3 nucleotides: TGTGCCAGCAGCCCGACAGGGATGAGGAATTCACCCCTCCACTTT.

The rearrangement joins TRBV28 to TRBJ1-6, with no clear D. The CDR3 totals 15 residues. Looked up from germline, CDR1 is MDHEN and CDR2 is SYDVKM. The V end lost 7 bases, the J end lost 14 bases, and 24 bases lay between the germline ends. This chain's CDR3 is CASNSHGRLRGALHF. CDR3 bases: TGTGCCAGCAACAGCCACGGCAGACTACGTGGGGCCCTCCACTTT.

This clone was counted only a few times. This chain uses TRBV14 with TRBJ2-7, with D possibly being TRBD1 (6 bases). V dropped 5 bases and J dropped 3 bases, with 14 bases sitting between them. The CDR3 consists of 14 residues. In germline, CDR1 is SGHDN, CDR2 FVKESK. This CDR3 reads CASSLGGRYYEQYF. As DNA, the CDR3 is TGTGCCAGCAGCTTAGGGGGACGGTACTACGAGCAGTACTTC.